This entry features one TCR beta chain sequence. RNA transcripts served as template for amplifying TCR beta CDR3 sequences. The library came from an HTBI-primed first-round RT-PCR and a second-round multiplex PCR. TCRdb reprocessed the multiplex PCR reads via MiXCR and lists one record per CDR3 protein. This table holds approximately 480,000 distinct CDR3 sequences, approximately 15% found once. This specimen comes from a study of Graves' ophthalmopathy and Graves' hyperthyroidism. Whole-study context: No treatment had been given when peripheral blood was collected at initial diagnosis.

Moderate-to-severe activity, CAS ≥3, NOSPECS ≥4 and duration under 3 months were recorded for donors with ophthalmopathy. If patients had other autoimmune diseases, uncontrolled infections, pregnancy or lactation, they were excluded. The PBMCs used were ones drawn from around 10 ml of fresh peripheral blood. The CDR3 has 15 residues. V gave up 3 bases and J gave up 4 bases, with 13 bases separating them. This receptor was obtained from a woman in her thirties with Graves' ophthalmopathy. The sample comprised blood. The genes are TRBV12-3 or TRBV12-4 and TRBJ1-3; no clear D gene. The CDR3 nucleotides are TGTGCCAGCAGTTTCGGCCAGAACCAAGGAAACACCATATATTTT. Translated, it gives CASSFGQNQGNTIYF.